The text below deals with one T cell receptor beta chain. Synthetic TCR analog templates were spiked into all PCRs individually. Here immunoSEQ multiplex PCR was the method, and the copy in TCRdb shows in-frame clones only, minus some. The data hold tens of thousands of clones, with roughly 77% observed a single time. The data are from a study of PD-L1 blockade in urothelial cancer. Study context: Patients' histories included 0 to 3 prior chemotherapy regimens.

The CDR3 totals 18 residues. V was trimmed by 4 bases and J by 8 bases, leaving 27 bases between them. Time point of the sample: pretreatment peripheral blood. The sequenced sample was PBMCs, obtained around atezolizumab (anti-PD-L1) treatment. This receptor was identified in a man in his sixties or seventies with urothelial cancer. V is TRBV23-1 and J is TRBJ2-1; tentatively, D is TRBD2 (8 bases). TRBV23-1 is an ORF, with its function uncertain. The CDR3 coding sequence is TGCGCCAGCAGTCCTCCGGACAGGTCTACCAGCGGGAGCCATGAGCAGTTCTTC. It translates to CASSPPDRSTSGSHEQFF.